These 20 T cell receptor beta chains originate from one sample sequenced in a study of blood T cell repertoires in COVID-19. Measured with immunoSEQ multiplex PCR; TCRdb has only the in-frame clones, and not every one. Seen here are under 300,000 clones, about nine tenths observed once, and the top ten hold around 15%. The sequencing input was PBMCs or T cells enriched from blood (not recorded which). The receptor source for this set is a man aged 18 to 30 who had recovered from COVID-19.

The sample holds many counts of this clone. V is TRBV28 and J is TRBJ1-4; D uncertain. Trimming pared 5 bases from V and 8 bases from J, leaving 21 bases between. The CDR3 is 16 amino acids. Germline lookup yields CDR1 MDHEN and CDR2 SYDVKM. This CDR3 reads CASSPTRLRRWEKLFF. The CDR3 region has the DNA TGTGCCAGCAGTCCCACCAGACTGCGGCGCTGGGAAAAACTGTTTTTT.

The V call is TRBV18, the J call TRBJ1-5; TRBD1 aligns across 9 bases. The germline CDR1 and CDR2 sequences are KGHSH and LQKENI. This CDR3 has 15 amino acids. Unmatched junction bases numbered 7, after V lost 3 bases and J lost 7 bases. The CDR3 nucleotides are TGTGCCAGCTCACCCGGCGGGACAGGGCTCCAGCCCCAGCATTTT. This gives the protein CASSPGGTGLQPQHF.

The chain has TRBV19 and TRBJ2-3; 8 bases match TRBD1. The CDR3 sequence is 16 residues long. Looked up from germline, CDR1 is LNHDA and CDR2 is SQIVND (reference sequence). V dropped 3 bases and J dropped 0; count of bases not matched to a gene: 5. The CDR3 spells CASSIRGQGSTDTQYF. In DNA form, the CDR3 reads TGTGCCAGTAGTATTCGCGGACAGGGTAGCACAGATACGCAGTATTTT.

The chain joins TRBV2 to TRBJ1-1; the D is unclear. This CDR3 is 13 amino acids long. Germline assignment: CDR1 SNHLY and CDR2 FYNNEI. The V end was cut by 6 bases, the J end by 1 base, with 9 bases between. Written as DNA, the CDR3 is TGTGCCAGCAGCATGGACTGGAACACTGAAGCTTTCTTT. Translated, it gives CASSMDWNTEAFF. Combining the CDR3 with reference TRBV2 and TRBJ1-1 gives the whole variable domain EPEVTQTPSHQVTQMGQEVILRCVPISNHLYFYWYRQILGQKVEFLVSFYNNEISEKSEIFDDQFSVERPDGSNFTLKIRSTKLEDSAMYFCASSMDWNTEAFFGQGTRLTVV.

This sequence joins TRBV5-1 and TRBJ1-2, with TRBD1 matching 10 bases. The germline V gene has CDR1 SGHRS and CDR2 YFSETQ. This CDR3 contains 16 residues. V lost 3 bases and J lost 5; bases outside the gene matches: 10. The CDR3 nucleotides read TGCGCCAGCAGCTATGCGTTGGACAGGGGGGGATATGGCTACACCTTC. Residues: CASSYALDRGGYGYTF.

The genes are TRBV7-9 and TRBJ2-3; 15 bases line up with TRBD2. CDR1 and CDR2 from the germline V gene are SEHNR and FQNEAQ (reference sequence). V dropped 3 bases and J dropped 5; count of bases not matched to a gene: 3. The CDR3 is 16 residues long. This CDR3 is CASSLGLAGGGDTQYF. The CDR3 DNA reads TGTGCCAGCAGCTTGGGACTAGCGGGAGGTGGAGATACGCAGTATTTT.

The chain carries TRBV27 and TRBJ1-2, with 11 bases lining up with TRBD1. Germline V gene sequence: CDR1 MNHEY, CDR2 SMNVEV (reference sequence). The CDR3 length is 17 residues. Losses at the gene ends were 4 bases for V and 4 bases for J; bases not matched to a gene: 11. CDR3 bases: TGTGCCAGCAGTTCCGGGACAGGGGGTCCTGCAATCTATGGCTACACCTTC. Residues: CASSSGTGGPAIYGYTF.

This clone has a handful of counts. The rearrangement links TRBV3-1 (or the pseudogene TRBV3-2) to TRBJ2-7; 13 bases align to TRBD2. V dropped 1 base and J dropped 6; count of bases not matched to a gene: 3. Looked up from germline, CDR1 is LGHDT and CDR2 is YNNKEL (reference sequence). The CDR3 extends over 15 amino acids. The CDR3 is CASSQGTSGRFEQYF. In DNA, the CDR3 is TGTGCCAGCAGCCAAGGGACTAGCGGGAGATTCGAGCAGTACTTC.

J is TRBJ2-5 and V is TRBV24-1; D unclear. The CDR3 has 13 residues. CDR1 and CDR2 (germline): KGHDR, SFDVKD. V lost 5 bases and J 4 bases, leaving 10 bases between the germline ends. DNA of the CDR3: TGTGCCACCAGTGGCCCGAGAGGAGAGACCCAGTACTTC. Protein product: CATSGPRGETQYF.

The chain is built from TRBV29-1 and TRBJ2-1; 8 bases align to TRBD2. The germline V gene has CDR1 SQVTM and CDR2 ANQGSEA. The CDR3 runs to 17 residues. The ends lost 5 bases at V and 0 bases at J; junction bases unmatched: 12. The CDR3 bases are TGCAGCGTTTGGGGGTACCACGCGGGAGGCTCCTACAATGAGCAGTTCTTC. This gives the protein CSVWGYHAGGSYNEQFF.

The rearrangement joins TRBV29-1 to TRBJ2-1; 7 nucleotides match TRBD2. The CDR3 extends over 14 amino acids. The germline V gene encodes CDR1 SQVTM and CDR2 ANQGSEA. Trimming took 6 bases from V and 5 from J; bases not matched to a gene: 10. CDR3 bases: TGCAGCGTCCCCAAGCGGGACTATAACAATGAGCAGTTCTTC. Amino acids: CSVPKRDYNNEQFF.

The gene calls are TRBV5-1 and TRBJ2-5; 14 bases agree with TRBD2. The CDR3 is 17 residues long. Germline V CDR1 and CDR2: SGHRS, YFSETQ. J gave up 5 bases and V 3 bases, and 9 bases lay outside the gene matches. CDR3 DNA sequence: TGCGCCAGCAGCTGGGGGACTAGCGGGAGAACTGGGGAGACCCAGTACTTC. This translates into CASSWGTSGRTGETQYF.

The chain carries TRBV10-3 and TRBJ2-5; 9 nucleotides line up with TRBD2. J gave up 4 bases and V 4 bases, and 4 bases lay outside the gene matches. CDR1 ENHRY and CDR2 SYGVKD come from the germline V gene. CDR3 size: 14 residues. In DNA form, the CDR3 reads TGTGCCATCAGTGGTCTAGCGGGGTCAGAGACCCAGTACTTC. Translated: CAISGLAGSETQYF.

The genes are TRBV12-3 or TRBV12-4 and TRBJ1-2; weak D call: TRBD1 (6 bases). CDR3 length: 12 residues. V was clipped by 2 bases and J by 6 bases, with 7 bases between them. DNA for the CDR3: TGTGCCAGCAGTTTATCAGGGGATGGCTACACCTTC. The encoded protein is CASSLSGDGYTF.

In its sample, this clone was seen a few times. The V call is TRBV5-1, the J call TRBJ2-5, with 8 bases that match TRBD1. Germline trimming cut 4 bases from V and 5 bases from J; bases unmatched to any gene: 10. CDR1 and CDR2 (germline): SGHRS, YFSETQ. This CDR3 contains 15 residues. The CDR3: CASSPGQGLAETQYF. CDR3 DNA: TGCGCCAGCAGCCCAGGACAGGGACTCGCTGAGACCCAGTACTTC.

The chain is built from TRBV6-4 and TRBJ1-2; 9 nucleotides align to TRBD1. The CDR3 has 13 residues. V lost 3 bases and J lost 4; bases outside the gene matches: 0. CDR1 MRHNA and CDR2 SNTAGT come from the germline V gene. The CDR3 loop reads CASSETGGYGYTF. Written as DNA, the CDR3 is TGTGCCAGCAGTGAGACAGGGGGCTATGGCTACACCTTC.

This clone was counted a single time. CDR3 residues: CASSGDRGIYEQYF. Here the CDR3 DNA reads TGTGCCAGCAGCGGGGACAGGGGTATCTACGAGCAGTACTTC. The chain combines TRBV2 with TRBJ2-7; TRBD1 agrees at 10 bases. Germline values: CDR1 SNHLY, CDR2 FYNNEI. V lost 6 bases and J lost 3; bases outside the gene matches: 5. The CDR3 has 14 residues. Complete variable domain (other parts from reference TRBV2 and TRBJ2-7): EPEVTQTPSHQVTQMGQEVILRCVPISNHLYFYWYRQILGQKVEFLVSFYNNEISEKSEIFDDQFSVERPDGSNFTLKIRSTKLEDSAMYFCASSGDRGIYEQYFGPGTRLTVT.

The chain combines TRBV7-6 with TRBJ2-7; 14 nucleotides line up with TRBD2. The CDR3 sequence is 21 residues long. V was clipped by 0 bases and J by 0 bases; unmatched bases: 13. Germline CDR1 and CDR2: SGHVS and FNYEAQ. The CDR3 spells CASSLARTSGRPNRSSYEQYF. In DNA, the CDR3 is TGTGCCAGCAGCTTAGCTCGGACTAGCGGGAGGCCTAACAGGAGCTCCTACGAGCAGTACTTC.

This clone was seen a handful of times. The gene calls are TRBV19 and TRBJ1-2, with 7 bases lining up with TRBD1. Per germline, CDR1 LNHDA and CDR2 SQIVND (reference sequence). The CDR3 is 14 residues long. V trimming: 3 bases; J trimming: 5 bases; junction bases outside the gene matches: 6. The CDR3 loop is CASSILAGGYGYTF. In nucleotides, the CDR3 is TGTGCCAGTAGTATCCTCGCAGGGGGGTATGGCTACACCTTC.

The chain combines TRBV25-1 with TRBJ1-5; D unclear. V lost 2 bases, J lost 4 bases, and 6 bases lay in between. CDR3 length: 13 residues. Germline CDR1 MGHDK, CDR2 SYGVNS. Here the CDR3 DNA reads TGTGCCAGCAGTGAAATCCCGAATCAGCCCCAGCATTTT. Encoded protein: CASSEIPNQPQHF.